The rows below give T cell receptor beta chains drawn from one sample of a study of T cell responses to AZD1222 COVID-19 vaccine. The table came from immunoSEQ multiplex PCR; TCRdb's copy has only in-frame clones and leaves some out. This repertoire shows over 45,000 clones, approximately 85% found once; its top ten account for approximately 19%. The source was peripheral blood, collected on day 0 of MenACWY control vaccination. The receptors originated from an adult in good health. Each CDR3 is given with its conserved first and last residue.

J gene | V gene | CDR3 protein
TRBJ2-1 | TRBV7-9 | CASSWGNSYNEQFF
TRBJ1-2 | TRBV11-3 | CASSLEKQTRGYTF
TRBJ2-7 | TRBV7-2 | CASSGRGRQSYEQYF
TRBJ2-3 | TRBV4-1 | CASSHSGLGTDTQYF
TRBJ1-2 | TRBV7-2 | CASSSSGGNYGYTF
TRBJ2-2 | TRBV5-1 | CASSLASGRSAGELFF
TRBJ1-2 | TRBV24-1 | CATSREDAMATSYTF
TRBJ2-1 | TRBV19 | CASSTRGLAGESEQFF
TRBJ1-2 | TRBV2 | CASRVAGGGYTF
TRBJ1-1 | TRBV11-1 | CASSLARGDTEAFF
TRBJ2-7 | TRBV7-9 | CASGYRDYEQYF
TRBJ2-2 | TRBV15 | CATSREPPGELFF
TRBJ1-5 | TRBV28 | CASSPLSNSNQPQHF
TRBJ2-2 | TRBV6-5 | CASNQEGSTGELFF
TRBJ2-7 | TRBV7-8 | CASSSETSIDEQYF
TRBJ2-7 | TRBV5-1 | CASSRRGGNEQYF
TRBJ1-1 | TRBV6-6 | CASSRVPGQGMNTEAFF
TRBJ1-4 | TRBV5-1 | CASSLGGSNEKLFF
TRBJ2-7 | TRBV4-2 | CASSQDPVQGSSYEQYF
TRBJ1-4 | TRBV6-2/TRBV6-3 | CASSAYRSRNEKLFF
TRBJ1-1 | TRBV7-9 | CASSFGASPEAFF
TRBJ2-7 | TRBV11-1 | CASSLAEDYEQYF
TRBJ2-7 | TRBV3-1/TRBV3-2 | CASSRGTSGSYEQYF
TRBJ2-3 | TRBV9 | CASSVGTGGGTDTQYF
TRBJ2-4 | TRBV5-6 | CASSFGLAEKNIQYF